These 6 T cell receptor beta chains originate from one sample sequenced in a study of T cells in Graves' hyperthyroidism and ophthalmopathy. Amplified TCR beta CDR3 regions derived from RNA transcripts. First-round RT-PCR of the TCR CDR3 relied on the HTBI primer set. TCRdb re-called the multiplex PCR reads with MiXCR, one entry per CDR3 protein. The sample lists approximately 630,000 distinct CDR3 sequences, 15% to 20% seen once, with approximately 3.9% in the top ten. Sequences were obtained from blood. Receptor source: a woman aged 25 to 39 with Graves' hyperthyroidism.

There are many counts of this clonotype. This chain joins TRBV24-1 and TRBJ2-7; 10 nucleotides line up with TRBD2. J gave up 5 bases and V 6 bases, and 9 bases lay outside the gene matches. CDR3 length equals 15 residues. The V gene's germline CDR1 is KGHDR and CDR2 SFDVKD. This chain's CDR3 is CATSMVLAGVHEQYF. The CDR3 nucleotides read TGTGCCACCAGTATGGTGCTAGCGGGAGTCCACGAGCAGTACTTC.

There are a few counts of this clonotype. The chain links TRBV6-9 to TRBJ2-4; D not certain. Trimming removed 3 bases from V and 7 bases from J, with 10 bases in between. This CDR3 is 13 amino acids long. The germline gives CDR1 MNHGY, CDR2 SVAAGI. The CDR3 coding sequence is TGTGCCAGCAGTTACGTCAGAACGAACATTCAGTACTTC. Translated: CASSYVRTNIQYF.

The chain couples TRBV24-1 to TRBJ2-2; D uncertain. V was clipped by 3 bases and J by 7 bases, with 17 bases between them. This CDR3 has 16 residues. CDR1 and CDR2 from the germline V gene are KGHDR and SFDVKD. CDR3 nucleotides: TGTGCCACCAGTGATCCAGGCAGACTTGGGGTCGGGGAGCTGTTTTTT. Its translation: CATSDPGRLGVGELFF.

This clonotype was picked up many times. The rearrangement joins TRBV2 to TRBJ1-1; D is ambiguous. V was shortened by 3 bases and J by 11 bases, with 13 bases between the two germline ends. The CDR3 length is 12 residues. CDR1 and CDR2 from the germline V gene are SNHLY and FYNNEI. CDR3 amino acids: CASSDIGYDAFF. DNA for the CDR3: TGTGCCAGCAGTGATATCGGCTATGATGCTTTCTTT.

This clonotype was seen only a few times. V usage is TRBV20-1 and J usage is TRBJ1-1, with TRBD1 as a possible D gene (5 bases). Germline CDR1 and CDR2: DFQATT and SNEGSKA (reference sequence). The V end lost 3 bases, the J end lost 6 bases, and 11 bases lay between the germline ends. The CDR3 runs 12 residues. The CDR3 nucleotides read TGCAGTGCTAGGGGGGGATTAGCTGAAGCTTTCTTT. Amino acids: CSARGGLAEAFF.

In the case of this clonotype: A read error may explain this, as a much larger clone is one base away. This is likely a read error, given that the CDR3 carries no conserved phenylalanine or tryptophan at its end. The chain employs TRBV5-1 and TRBJ2-3; 7 bases match TRBD2. The length of the CDR3 is 18 residues. CDR1 and CDR2 from the germline V gene are SGHRS and YFSETQ. With V trimmed by 0 bases and J by 0 bases, 10 bases remained unmatched. CDR3 residues: CASSLAWASGTSTDTQYL. CDR3 coding DNA: TGCGCCAGCAGCTTGGCATGGGCTAGCGGAACGAGCACAGATACGCAGTATCTT.